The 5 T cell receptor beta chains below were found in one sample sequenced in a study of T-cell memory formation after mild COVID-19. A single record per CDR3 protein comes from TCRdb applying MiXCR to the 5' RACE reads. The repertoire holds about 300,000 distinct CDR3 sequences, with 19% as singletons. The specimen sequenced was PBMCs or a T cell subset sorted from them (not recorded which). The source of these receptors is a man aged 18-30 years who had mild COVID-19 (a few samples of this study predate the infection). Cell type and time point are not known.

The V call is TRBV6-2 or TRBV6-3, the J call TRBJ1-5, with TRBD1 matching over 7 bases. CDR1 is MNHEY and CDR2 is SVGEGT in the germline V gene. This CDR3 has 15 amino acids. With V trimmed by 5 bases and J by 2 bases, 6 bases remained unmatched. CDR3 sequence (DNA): TGTGCCAGCAGTAAGACAGGGTTGGGCAATCAGCCCCAGCATTTT. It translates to CASSKTGLGNQPQHF.

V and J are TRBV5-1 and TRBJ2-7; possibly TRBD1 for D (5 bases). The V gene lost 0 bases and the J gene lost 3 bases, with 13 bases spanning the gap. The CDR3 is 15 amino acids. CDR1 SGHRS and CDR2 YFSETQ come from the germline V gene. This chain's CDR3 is CASSLESQGIYEQYF. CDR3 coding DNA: TGCGCCAGCAGCTTGGAATCTCAGGGTATCTACGAGCAGTACTTC.

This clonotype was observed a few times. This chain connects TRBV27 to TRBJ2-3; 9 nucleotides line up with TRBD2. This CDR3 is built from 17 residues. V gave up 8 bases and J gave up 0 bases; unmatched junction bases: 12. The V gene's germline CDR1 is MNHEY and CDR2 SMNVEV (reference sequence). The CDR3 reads CASGGLAGASSTDTQYF. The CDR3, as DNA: TGTGCCAGCGGCGGGTTAGCGGGGGCTTCTAGCACAGATACGCAGTATTTT.

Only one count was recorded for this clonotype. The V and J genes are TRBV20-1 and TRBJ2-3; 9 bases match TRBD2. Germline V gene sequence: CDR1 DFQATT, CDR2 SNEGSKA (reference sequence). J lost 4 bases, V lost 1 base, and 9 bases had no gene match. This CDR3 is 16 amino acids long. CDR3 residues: CSARGPAGGRPDTQYF. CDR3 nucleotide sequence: TGCAGTGCTAGAGGTCCGGCGGGGGGGCGCCCAGATACGCAGTATTTT.

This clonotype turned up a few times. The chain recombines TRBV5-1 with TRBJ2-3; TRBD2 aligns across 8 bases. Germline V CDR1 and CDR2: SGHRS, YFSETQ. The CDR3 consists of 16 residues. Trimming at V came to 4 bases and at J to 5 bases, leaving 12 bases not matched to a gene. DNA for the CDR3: TGCGCCAGCAGCAGAACGACTAGCGAAGGGGGAGATACGCAGTATTTT. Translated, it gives CASSRTTSEGGDTQYF.